A single sample is the source of the 26 T cell receptor beta chains below, sequenced in a study of control samples from healthy donors and cancer patients. The repertoire was sequenced with immunoSEQ multiplex PCR; TCRdb's copy has only in-frame clones and lacks some. This table has about 100,000 clones, roughly 87% appearing once. Specimen: blood. These receptors were collected from a woman between 45 and 65 years old in good health.

The chain is built from TRBV2 and TRBJ1-1; TRBD1 aligns across 7 bases. The CDR3 length is 11 residues. The trim removed 6 bases at V and 7 bases at J, leaving 2 bases unmatched. Germline V lookup: CDR1 SNHLY, CDR2 FYNNEI. CDR3 nucleotide sequence: TGTGCCAGCAGGGGACAGCTTGAAGCTTTCTTT. It codes for CASRGQLEAFF.

A few counts support this clone. This sequence joins TRBV27 and TRBJ2-1; D unresolved. Trimming cost V 9 bases and J 5 bases, with 17 bases left between them. Germline values: CDR1 MNHEY, CDR2 SMNVEV (reference sequence). The CDR3 sequence is 14 residues long. CDR3 DNA: TGTGCCAGTCGGTACGGACGGAGTAACAATGAGCAGTTCTTC. Translating gives CASRYGRSNNEQFF.

CDR3 loop: CASSFGTFQETQYF. The CDR3 nucleotides read TGTGCCAGCAGCTTTGGGACTTTCCAAGAGACCCAGTACTTC. The V and J genes are TRBV7-9 and TRBJ2-5, with D maybe TRBD2 (6 bases). Germline V lookup: CDR1 SEHNR, CDR2 FQNEAQ (reference sequence). V was shortened by 3 bases and J by 1 base, with 9 bases between the two germline ends. There are 14 residues in the CDR3.

The chain carries TRBV5-4 and TRBJ2-3; 8 positions agree with TRBD1. CDR1 is SGHNT and CDR2 is YYREEE in the germline V gene (reference sequence). V shed 4 bases, J shed 0 bases, and the junction held 4 bases outside the gene matches. There are 15 residues in the CDR3. The DNA for the CDR3 is TGTGCCAGCAGCCGCGGGGACAGGAGCACAGATACGCAGTATTTT. Translating it yields CASSRGDRSTDTQYF.

This rearrangement joins TRBV21-1 to TRBJ1-5. TRBV21-1 has pseudogene status. This CDR3 is 16 amino acids long. CDR3 sequence (DNA): TGTGCCAGCAGCGCCCCCTTTGTAGGAACAAATCAGCCCCAGCATTTT. Protein product: CASSAPFVGTNQPQHF.

The chain links TRBV20-1 to TRBJ1-6; D gene uncertain. The CDR3 is made up of 14 amino acids. The germline V and J ends were trimmed by 3 bases and 7 bases, with 13 bases remaining between them. Germline CDR1 DFQATT, CDR2 SNEGSKA (reference sequence). The CDR3: CSASYGVENSPLHF. CDR3 DNA: TGCAGTGCTAGTTATGGGGTAGAGAATTCACCCCTCCACTTT.

The genes are TRBV18 and TRBJ2-3; TRBD2 is a possible D gene (6 bases). The V and J ends lost 4 bases and 1 base respectively, with 9 bases between them. Germline V gene sequence: CDR1 KGHSH, CDR2 LQKENI. CDR3 length equals 14 residues. This chain's CDR3 is CASSRGTGTDTQYF. Written as DNA, the CDR3 is TGTGCCAGCTCACGGGGGACTGGCACAGATACGCAGTATTTT.

The chain has TRBV10-3 and TRBJ2-5; TRBD2 matches 11 bases. The germline CDR1 and CDR2 sequences are ENHRY and SYGVKD. Germline trimming cut 5 bases from V and 0 bases from J; bases unmatched to any gene: 8. The length of the CDR3 is 17 residues. This CDR3 is CAISWGVAGGDQETQYF. The CDR3 DNA reads as TGTGCCATCAGTTGGGGAGTAGCGGGAGGGGACCAAGAGACCCAGTACTTC.

The chain links TRBV7-9 to TRBJ1-2, with a weak D call TRBD1 (5 bases). The CDR3 has 16 residues. The germline CDR1 and CDR2 sequences are SEHNR and FQNEAQ (reference sequence). Trimming cost V 4 bases and J 4 bases, with 19 bases left between them. CDR3 nucleotides: TGTGCCAGCAGCTCCCAAGCCGGCACCGGGGGCTATGGCTACACCTTC. As protein: CASSSQAGTGGYGYTF.

The rearrangement links TRBV27 to TRBJ2-2; a weak D match, TRBD1 (6 bases). The length of the CDR3 is 16 residues. In germline, CDR1 is MNHEY, CDR2 SMNVEV (reference sequence). Trimming removed 2 bases at V and 1 base at J, with 11 bases between. The CDR3 bases are TGTGCCAGCAGTTTAACGGCAGGGGTGAACACCGGGGAGCTGTTTTTT. This gives the protein CASSLTAGVNTGELFF.

The V and J genes are TRBV18 and TRBJ2-5; TRBD2 agrees at 8 bases. The V gene end was trimmed by 4 bases and the J gene end by 2 bases; junction bases not matched to a gene: 6. The CDR3 has 15 residues. Germline V gene sequence: CDR1 KGHSH, CDR2 LQKENI. DNA of the CDR3: TGTGCCAGCTCACGGGCGAGCGGGGGTCAAGAGACCCAGTACTTC. Its protein product is CASSRASGGQETQYF.

This chain uses TRBV5-5 with TRBJ2-1; tentatively, D is TRBD1 or TRBD2 (5 bases each). The CDR3 loop spans 15 amino acids. Germline V lookup: CDR1 SGHKS, CDR2 YYEKEE (reference sequence). V was cut by 4 bases and J by 3 bases, with 14 bases left in between. CDR3 sequence reads: CASSPRGTLYNEQFF. The CDR3 DNA reads TGTGCCAGCAGCCCCCGAGGGACCCTCTACAATGAGCAGTTCTTC.

This clone was seen only once. This CDR3 reads CASSLNGGYEQFF. The DNA of the CDR3 is TGTGCCAGCAGCTTAAATGGGGGTTATGAGCAGTTCTTC. The genes are TRBV7-3 and TRBJ2-1; D assignment may be TRBD1 or TRBD2 (5 bases each). Germline lookup yields CDR1 SGHTA and CDR2 FQGTGA. The CDR3 has 13 amino acids. V lost 1 base and J 8 bases, leaving 9 bases between the germline ends.

V and J are TRBV7-8 and TRBJ2-1; 11 positions match TRBD2. Trimming took 1 base from V and 6 from J; bases not matched to a gene: 2. The V gene's germline CDR1 is SGHVS and CDR2 FQNEAQ. This CDR3 contains 15 residues. The CDR3 DNA is TGTGCCAGCAGCTTAGTAGCGGGGGGGTTCAATGAGCAGTTCTTC. This encodes CASSLVAGGFNEQFF.

Concerning this clone itself: At the DNA level, this CDR3 is encoded by other sequences in the same sample as well. This rearrangement joins TRBV6-5 to TRBJ2-2; D unclear. The CDR3 has 12 residues. With 0 bases removed from V and 5 bases from J, the gap between germline ends came to 1 base. Germline CDR1 and CDR2: MNHEY and SVGAGI. The CDR3 DNA sequence: TGTGCCAGCAGTTACTCGACCGGGGAGCTGTTTTTT. It translates to CASSYSTGELFF.

This chain joins TRBV5-6 and TRBJ1-2; a weak D match, TRBD1 (5 bases). The CDR3 is 15 amino acids. V was pared by 3 bases and J by 0 bases, with 12 bases between. Germline V gives CDR1 SGHDT, CDR2 YYEEEE. CDR3 sequence: CASSSSQVANYGYTF. The CDR3 nucleotides read TGTGCCAGCAGCTCTTCACAGGTCGCTAACTATGGCTACACCTTC.

The chain joins TRBV6-6 to TRBJ1-2, with 9 bases lining up with TRBD1. CDR3 size: 16 residues. The V gene's germline CDR1 is MNHNY and CDR2 SVGAGI (reference sequence). Germline trimming cut 6 bases from V and 3 bases from J; bases unmatched to any gene: 11. The DNA of the CDR3 is TGTGCCAGCAGCCTTGGACAGGGGCGGAACGACTATGGCTACACCTTC. This sequence encodes CASSLGQGRNDYGYTF.

This chain joins TRBV12-5 and TRBJ2-1, with no clear D. CDR1 and CDR2 from the germline V gene are LGHNT and FRNRAP. V was pared by 8 bases and J by 0 bases, with 8 bases between. The CDR3 runs to 13 residues. The CDR3: CASTESSYNEQFF. As DNA, the CDR3 is TGTGCTAGTACCGAGAGCTCCTACAATGAGCAGTTCTTC.

This chain connects TRBV5-4 to TRBJ2-2, with D tentatively TRBD1 (5 bases). V lost 0 bases to trimming and J lost 5 bases, with 11 bases between them. Germline V gene lookup returns CDR1 SGHNT and CDR2 YYREEE (reference sequence). The CDR3 covers 15 residues. The CDR3 spells CASSLGAGWTGELFF. The CDR3, as DNA: TGTGCCAGCAGCTTGGGGGCAGGGTGGACCGGGGAGCTGTTTTTT.

V usage is TRBV18 and J usage is TRBJ2-3; 10 bases line up with TRBD2. The V segment lost 3 bases and the J segment 0 bases; nucleotides outside the gene matches: 3. The CDR3 extends over 16 amino acids. Looked up from germline, CDR1 is KGHSH and CDR2 is LQKENI. The CDR3 is CASSPTTSGSTDTQYF. CDR3 coding DNA: TGTGCCAGCTCACCGACGACTAGCGGGAGCACAGATACGCAGTATTTT.

V and J are TRBV4-3 and TRBJ1-3; tentative D call: TRBD1 (5 bases). The CDR3 contains 16 residues. V lost 1 base, J lost 4 bases, and 14 bases lay in between. Per germline, CDR1 LGHNA and CDR2 YSLEER. The CDR3 DNA follows: TGCGCCAGCAGCCAAGTCGGGGACCGGCGGGGAAACACCATATATTTT. Protein product: CASSQVGDRRGNTIYF.

The V gene is TRBV5-4, the J gene TRBJ2-1; tentatively, D is TRBD2 (5 bases). V lost 9 bases and J 8 bases, leaving 15 bases between the germline ends. Germline CDR1 and CDR2: SGHNT and YYREEE (reference sequence). This CDR3 is 12 amino acids long. CDR3 region: CANPTEGDEQFF. CDR3 in DNA: TGTGCCAACCCCACCGAGGGCGATGAGCAGTTCTTC.

The CDR3 sequence is CASTRGLEQFF. As DNA, the CDR3 is TGTGCCAGCACAAGAGGCCTTGAGCAGTTCTTC. The chain has TRBV7-8 and TRBJ2-1; D not certain. Germline CDR1 SGHVS, CDR2 FQNEAQ. The CDR3 spans 11 residues. V was shortened by 7 bases and J by 9 bases, with 10 bases between the two germline ends. The full variable domain, rest sourced from reference TRBV7-8 and TRBJ2-1, is GAGVSQSPRYKVAKRGQDVALRCDPISGHVSLFWYQQALGQGPEFLTYFQNEAQLDKSGLPSDRFFAERPEGSVSTLKIQRTQQEDSAVYLCASTRGLEQFFGPGTRLTVL.

The genes are TRBV5-4 and TRBJ1-2; 11 nucleotides match TRBD1. This CDR3 has 15 residues. V was clipped by 2 bases and J by 4 bases; unmatched bases: 4. CDR1 and CDR2 (germline): SGHNT, YYREEE (reference sequence). CDR3 nucleotides: TGTGCCAGCAGCTTTCCGGGACAGGGGGTCTATGGCTACACCTTC. Translating gives CASSFPGQGVYGYTF.

This clone came up once. The rearrangement uses TRBV5-3 and TRBJ1-2; D not certain. Being an ORF, TRBV5-3 has a function that is uncertain. The CDR3 has 11 residues. V lost 2 bases and J lost 4, with 3 bases in between. For the CDR3, the DNA is TGTGCCAGAAGCTTTTTCTATGGCTACACCTTC. Its translation: CARSFFYGYTF.

The table lists this clone with a few counts. V is TRBV18 and J is TRBJ2-1; TRBD2 matches at 7 bases. The junction had 5 bases not matched to a gene; V was cut back by 3 bases and J by 6 bases. The germline V gene has CDR1 KGHSH and CDR2 LQKENI. The CDR3 is 14 residues long. CDR3 DNA: TGTGCCAGCTCACCCCCCGGGACTACCAATGAGCAGTTCTTC. Its protein product is CASSPPGTTNEQFF. The full variable domain, with the rest looked up from reference TRBV18 and TRBJ2-1, is NAGVMQNPRHLVRRRGQEARLRCSPMKGHSHVYWYRQLPEEGLKFMVYLQKENIIDESGMPKERFSAEFPKEGPSILRIQQVVRGDSAAYFCASSPPGTTNEQFFGPGTRLTVL.